This record looks at one TCR beta chain sequence and its context. Its antigen is unknown. The germline gives CDR1 WSHSY, CDR2 SAAADI. Trimming took 5 bases from V and 4 from J; bases not matched to a gene: 6. The CDR3 loop spans 16 amino acids. Molecular barcoding with unique molecular identifiers was used for the TCRbeta library. TCRdb redid the calling of the PCR reads with MiXCR, one entry per CDR3 protein. This sample yields about 900,000 distinct CDR3 sequences, of which under 30% are seen a single time; over 25% belongs to the top ten. The sample is drawn from a study of T-cell reconstitution after alpha-beta-depleted transplantation in children. General study points: T-cell counts and diversity at one year post-transplant came mainly from newly produced T cells.

The receptor was derived from a boy in the first two years of life who had a stem cell transplant for SCID, so the T cells may come from the graft donor. The chain is built from TRBV10-2 and TRBJ2-1; 12 bases align to TRBD2. Here the sequenced sample was PBMCs, mostly from graft donor cells, taken 360 days after TCRalphabeta/CD19-depleted stem cell transplant. CDR3 protein: CASSPLAGGKYNEQFF. The CDR3 region has the DNA TGCGCCAGCAGTCCTCTAGCGGGGGGGAAGTACAATGAGCAGTTCTTC.